Presented here are 24 T cell receptor beta chains from one specimen sequenced in a study of T cell responses to AZD1222 COVID-19 vaccine. The assay was immunoSEQ multiplex PCR, and TCRdb's table has in-frame clones only and misses some. The repertoire holds about 120,000 clones, with 92% as singletons. This specimen was peripheral blood, taken on day 0 of AZD1222 vaccination. The source is an adult in good health.

The chain carries TRBV6-2 or TRBV6-3 and TRBJ2-7, with D perhaps matching TRBD1 or TRBD2 (5 bases each). This CDR3 is 15 amino acids long. Germline loops: CDR1 MNHEY, CDR2 SVGEGT. The V and J ends lost 6 bases and 2 bases respectively, with 17 bases between them. The CDR3 DNA reads as TGTGCCAGCAGCCTCCAGAATACGGGGCCCTACGAGCAGTACTTC. This codes for CASSLQNTGPYEQYF.

This chain connects TRBV7-2 to TRBJ1-2, with no clear D. The CDR3 has 13 residues. With 1 base removed from V and 8 bases from J, the gap between germline ends came to 11 bases. Looked up from germline, CDR1 is SGHTA and CDR2 is FQGNSA. The CDR3 here is CASSLGWGNGYTF. The CDR3 DNA reads as TGTGCCAGCAGCTTAGGTTGGGGAAACGGCTACACCTTC. Using reference TRBV7-2 and TRBJ1-2 for the parts outside the CDR3, the full variable domain is GAGVSQSPSNKVTEKGKDVELRCDPISGHTALYWYRQSLGQGLEFLIYFQGNSAPDKSGLPSDRFSAERTGGSVSTLTIQRTQQEDSAVYLCASSLGWGNGYTFGSGTRLTVV.

V usage is TRBV5-5 and J usage is TRBJ1-6, with D maybe TRBD1 (5 bases). V gave up 4 bases and J gave up 8 bases, with 16 bases separating them. This CDR3 region has 15 residues. CDR1 and CDR2 from the germline V gene are SGHKS and YYEKEE (reference sequence). CDR3 loop: CASSLRQPADSPLHF. In DNA, the CDR3 is TGTGCCAGCAGCCTGAGACAGCCTGCCGATTCACCCCTCCACTTT.

The chain employs TRBV4-3 and TRBJ2-6; tentatively, D is TRBD1 (6 bases). V lost 0 bases and J lost 1, with 10 bases in between. Germline V gene data show CDR1 as LGHNA and CDR2 as YSLEER. The CDR3 consists of 17 residues. The CDR3 reads CASSQENRGSGANVLTF. The CDR3 DNA is TGCGCCAGCAGCCAAGAGAATAGGGGGTCTGGGGCCAACGTCCTGACTTTC.

J is TRBJ2-1 and V is TRBV19, with 7 bases matching TRBD2. The germline CDR1 and CDR2 sequences are LNHDA and SQIVND (reference sequence). There are 16 residues in the CDR3. V shed 10 bases, J shed 0 bases, and the junction held 12 bases outside the gene matches. CDR3 loop: CATRDYPRSSYNEQFF. CDR3 sequence (DNA): TGTGCCACCCGGGACTACCCGAGGAGCTCCTACAATGAGCAGTTCTTC.

This rearrangement joins TRBV7-8 to TRBJ2-3; 11 positions match TRBD2. J was trimmed by 2 bases and V by 5 bases; bases with no gene match: 6. CDR3 length: 16 residues. Germline V lookup: CDR1 SGHVS, CDR2 FQNEAQ. The CDR3 sequence is CASSAVLAGVTDTQYF. The DNA for the CDR3 is TGTGCCAGCAGCGCTGTACTAGCGGGGGTCACAGATACGCAGTATTTT.

The rearrangement links TRBV29-1 to TRBJ1-2, with D tentatively TRBD1 (6 bases). The CDR3 sequence is 14 residues long. CDR1 and CDR2 (germline): SQVTM, ANQGSEA. Trimming shortened V by 0 bases and J by 8 bases, and 16 bases separated the two germline ends. The DNA for the CDR3 is TGCAGCGTTGAAGAATCCAAGGGGGGCCGGGGCTACACCTTC. It yields the protein CSVEESKGGRGYTF.

The chain uses TRBV3-1 (or the pseudogene TRBV3-2) and TRBJ2-1; D remains unclear. The V end was cut by 0 bases, the J end by 11 bases, with 17 bases between. Germline CDR1 reads LGHDT; CDR2 reads YNNKEL (reference sequence). This CDR3 region has 15 residues. CDR3 loop: CASSQDPYGSVQQFF. The CDR3 DNA sequence: TGTGCCAGCAGCCAAGATCCCTACGGATCAGTCCAGCAGTTCTTC.

The rearrangement links TRBV28 to TRBJ1-5; a possible D gene is TRBD1 (5 bases). Germline lookup yields CDR1 MDHEN and CDR2 SYDVKM. This CDR3 has 16 amino acids. The V end lost 1 base, the J end lost 5 bases, and 15 bases lay between the germline ends. The CDR3, as DNA: TGTGCCAGCAGTTTATATCTTCAGGGTTGGGATCAGCCCCAGCATTTT. It yields the protein CASSLYLQGWDQPQHF.

J is TRBJ1-1 and V is TRBV6-6; no reliable D call. Germline V gene sequence: CDR1 MNHNY, CDR2 SVGAGI (reference sequence). The CDR3 covers 13 residues. V was trimmed by 6 bases and J by 5 bases, leaving 13 bases between them. The CDR3 region is CASRYEMWTEAFF. The CDR3 DNA reads TGTGCCAGCAGATACGAGATGTGGACTGAAGCTTTCTTT.

This clone was seen more than once but under ten times. This chain links TRBV7-9 with TRBJ2-7, with 8 bases aligning to TRBD1. J was trimmed by 2 bases and V by 1 base; bases with no gene match: 10. Per the germline V gene, CDR1 is SEHNR and CDR2 is FQNEAQ (reference sequence). This CDR3 region has 17 residues. The CDR3 DNA reads TGTGCCAGCAGCTTAGGTGGACAGGGATCGTCACCCTACGAGCAGTACTTC. As protein: CASSLGGQGSSPYEQYF.

The J gene is TRBJ2-2, the V gene TRBV9; D is uncertain. Germline loops: CDR1 SGDLS, CDR2 YYNGEE. The CDR3 is made up of 13 amino acids. The V gene lost 0 bases and the J gene lost 5 bases, with 5 bases spanning the gap. The CDR3 here is CASSVAGTGELFF. Written as DNA, the CDR3 is TGTGCCAGCAGCGTAGCGGGTACCGGGGAGCTGTTTTTT.

The chain recombines TRBV2 with TRBJ1-4; D gene unclear. The CDR3 extends over 13 amino acids. V lost 2 bases, J lost 12 bases, and 13 bases lay in between. Germline V CDR1 and CDR2: SNHLY, FYNNEI. The CDR3 DNA is TGTGCCAGCAGTGAACGTGGGATTGGAGAACTGTTTTTT. This gives the protein CASSERGIGELFF.

The V and J genes are TRBV6-5 and TRBJ1-4; 10 bases map to TRBD1. The CDR3 has 14 residues. Germline values: CDR1 MNHEY, CDR2 SVGAGI. The V gene end was trimmed by 5 bases and the J gene end by 8 bases; junction bases not matched to a gene: 5. CDR3 sequence reads: CASSPGTGVEKLFF. CDR3 coding DNA: TGTGCCAGCAGTCCCGGGACAGGGGTAGAAAAACTGTTTTTT.

The CDR3 sequence: CASSLTQANSYEQYF. The CDR3 nucleotides are TGTGCCAGCAGTTTAACACAGGCCAACTCCTACGAGCAGTACTTC. The chain employs TRBV27 and TRBJ2-7; possible D gene TRBD1, 5 bases. V gave up 2 bases and J gave up 0 bases, with 11 bases separating them. The CDR3 extends over 15 amino acids. Germline CDR1 and CDR2: MNHEY and SMNVEV (reference sequence).

The V call is TRBV3-1 (or the pseudogene TRBV3-2), the J call TRBJ1-1, with D possibly TRBD1 on 5 matching bases. CDR3 size: 16 residues. Germline CDR1 reads LGHDT; CDR2 reads YNNKEL (reference sequence). V lost 4 bases to trimming and J lost 1 base, with 16 bases between them. CDR3 loop: CASSPERGLGNTEAFF. CDR3 DNA: TGTGCCAGCAGCCCTGAAAGGGGACTGGGGAACACTGAAGCTTTCTTT.

The genes are TRBV6-6 and TRBJ1-4; the D gene is possibly TRBD1 (5 bases). Trimming removed 4 bases at V and 8 bases at J, with 11 bases between. The CDR3 totals 13 residues. Germline V lookup: CDR1 MNHNY, CDR2 SVGAGI (reference sequence). CDR3 nucleotide sequence: TGTGCCAGCAGTTCCGCAGGGAGGGAAAAACTGTTTTTT. This encodes CASSSAGREKLFF.

The gene calls are TRBV5-6 and TRBJ2-7; 7 bases line up with TRBD1. Unmatched junction bases numbered 5, after V lost 5 bases and J lost 0 bases. The CDR3 runs 14 residues. Germline V gene sequence: CDR1 SGHDT, CDR2 YYEEEE. CDR3 coding DNA: TGTGCCAGCAGACGTAGACAGGGCTCCTACGAGCAGTACTTC. It encodes CASRRRQGSYEQYF.

J is TRBJ1-1 and V is TRBV19, with 9 nucleotides matching TRBD1. The CDR3 loop spans 14 amino acids. Germline V gives CDR1 LNHDA, CDR2 SQIVND (reference sequence). V lost 7 bases to trimming and J lost 1 base; unmatched junction nucleotides: 4. The chain's CDR3 is CASNWTGENTEAFF. As DNA, the CDR3 is TGTGCCAGTAATTGGACAGGGGAGAACACTGAAGCTTTCTTT.

The chain carries TRBV10-1 and TRBJ2-4, with TRBD2 identical over 10 bases. Germline CDR1 is WNHNN and CDR2 is SYGVQD (reference sequence). After removal of 9 bases from V and 3 bases from J, the junction contained 14 bases not matched to a gene. The CDR3 has 17 amino acids. DNA of the CDR3: TGCGCCAGTTATAAGGAGCGGGAGGGCCACGGCAAAAACATTCAGTACTTC. Its protein product is CASYKEREGHGKNIQYF.

This sequence joins TRBV28 and TRBJ1-4; D is unresolved. The V gene's germline CDR1 is MDHEN and CDR2 SYDVKM. V was cut by 10 bases and J by 11 bases, with 20 bases left in between. CDR3 length: 13 residues. CDR3 region: CATNTGLGSKLFF. The DNA of the CDR3 is TGTGCCACCAACACCGGACTGGGATCGAAACTGTTTTTT.

This chain links TRBV7-9 with TRBJ1-5; 7 bases match TRBD1. The ends lost 2 bases at V and 4 bases at J; junction bases unmatched: 2. CDR3 length: 14 residues. The V gene's germline CDR1 is SEHNR and CDR2 FQNEAQ (reference sequence). In nucleotides, the CDR3 is TGTGCCAGCAGCTTACCGGGACAGAATCAGCCCCAGCATTTT. It yields the protein CASSLPGQNQPQHF.

The V gene is TRBV9, the J gene TRBJ2-1; 8 bases are a match to TRBD2. The CDR3 sequence is 16 residues long. V shed 4 bases and J 5 bases; nucleotides not matched to a gene: 11. Germline values: CDR1 SGDLS, CDR2 YYNGEE. The chain's CDR3 is CASSPLVAGLHNEQFF. The CDR3, as DNA: TGTGCCAGCAGCCCTCTCGTAGCGGGACTTCACAATGAGCAGTTCTTC.

V usage is TRBV7-2 and J usage is TRBJ2-3; 9 bases map to TRBD1. V lost 4 bases and J lost 3; bases outside the gene matches: 8. The germline V gene encodes CDR1 SGHTA and CDR2 FQGNSA. CDR3 length: 16 amino acids. The CDR3 is CASSYHGQGSTDTQYF. The CDR3 DNA reads TGTGCCAGCAGCTATCATGGACAGGGGTCGACAGATACGCAGTATTTT.